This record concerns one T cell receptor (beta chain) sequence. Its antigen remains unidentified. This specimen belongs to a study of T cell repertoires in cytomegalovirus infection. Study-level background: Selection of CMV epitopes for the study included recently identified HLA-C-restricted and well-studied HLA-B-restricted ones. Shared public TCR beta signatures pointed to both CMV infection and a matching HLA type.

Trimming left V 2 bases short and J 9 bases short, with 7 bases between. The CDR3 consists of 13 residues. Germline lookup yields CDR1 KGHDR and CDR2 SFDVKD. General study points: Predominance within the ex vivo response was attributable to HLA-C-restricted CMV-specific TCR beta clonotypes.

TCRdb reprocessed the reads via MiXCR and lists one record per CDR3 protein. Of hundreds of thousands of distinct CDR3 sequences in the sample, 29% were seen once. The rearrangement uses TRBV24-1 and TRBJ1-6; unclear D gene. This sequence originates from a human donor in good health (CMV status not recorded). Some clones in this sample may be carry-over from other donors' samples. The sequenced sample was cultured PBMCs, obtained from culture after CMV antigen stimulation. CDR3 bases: TGTGCCACCAGTGATTGGACCGGTTCACCCCTCCACTTT. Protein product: CATSDWTGSPLHF.